The rows below give T cell receptor beta chains drawn from one sample of a study of T cell repertoires in cytomegalovirus infection. TCRdb analysed the reads with MiXCR anew, one entry per CDR3 protein. The sample holds around 310,000 distinct CDR3 sequences; roughly a sixth are singletons and the top ten take about 12%. The sequencing input was PBMCs. Receptor source: a human donor in good health (CMV status not recorded). Some clones in this sample may be carry-over from other donors' samples. Each CDR3 is given with its conserved first and last residue. Fields, in order: V gene, J gene, CDR3 protein.

v_gene: TRBV7-9; j_gene: TRBJ1-6; CDR3aa: CASSFAHRTGGENSPLHF
v_gene: TRBV7-3; j_gene: TRBJ1-1; CDR3aa: CASSTRGDTEAFF
v_gene: TRBV27; j_gene: TRBJ2-2; CDR3aa: CASSLHRGQKNTGELFF
v_gene: TRBV6-6; j_gene: TRBJ2-1; CDR3aa: CASRLGEYNEQFF
v_gene: TRBV7-2; j_gene: TRBJ2-5; CDR3aa: CASSLGEHAAETQYF
v_gene: TRBV28; j_gene: TRBJ1-6; CDR3aa: CASSLPSRGSPLHF
v_gene: TRBV7-2; j_gene: TRBJ1-2; CDR3aa: CASSRRTEVRGYTF
v_gene: TRBV20-1; j_gene: TRBJ2-1; CDR3aa: CSAGAGVSSYNEQFF
v_gene: TRBV7-6; j_gene: TRBJ1-6; CDR3aa: CASSLVQGEPLHF
v_gene: TRBV11-2; j_gene: TRBJ1-3; CDR3aa: CASSPGWGSGNTIYF
v_gene: TRBV9; j_gene: TRBJ2-2; CDR3aa: CASSETDGTGGPGELFF
v_gene: TRBV6-1; j_gene: TRBJ1-5; CDR3aa: CASNMRGRNQPQHF
v_gene: TRBV7-2; j_gene: TRBJ1-1; CDR3aa: CASSLGQAPGTEAFF
v_gene: TRBV20-1; j_gene: TRBJ2-4; CDR3aa: CSALDSLLAKNIQYF
v_gene: TRBV20-1; j_gene: TRBJ2-7; CDR3aa: CSARTGEGSYEQYF
v_gene: TRBV28; j_gene: TRBJ1-4; CDR3aa: CASSEPFRDKGF
v_gene: TRBV10-3; j_gene: TRBJ2-1; CDR3aa: CAISERLAGGLNEQFF
v_gene: TRBV10-3; j_gene: TRBJ1-2; CDR3aa: CAMQGASGYTF
v_gene: TRBV11-2; j_gene: TRBJ2-2; CDR3aa: CASSLIQGTGELFF
v_gene: TRBV27; j_gene: TRBJ2-5; CDR3aa: CASGLIGQTQYF
v_gene: TRBV7-2; j_gene: TRBJ2-5; CDR3aa: CASSLVQGFQETQYF
v_gene: TRBV7-2; j_gene: TRBJ2-7; CDR3aa: CASSPSDAHYEQYF
v_gene: TRBV20-1; j_gene: TRBJ1-1; CDR3aa: CSARVKDTEAFF
v_gene: TRBV12-3/TRBV12-4; j_gene: TRBJ2-1; CDR3aa: CASLRGRSDVNEQFF
v_gene: TRBV7-2; j_gene: TRBJ2-5; CDR3aa: CASSVGTSGGVRETQYF
v_gene: TRBV2; j_gene: TRBJ2-5; CDR3aa: CASSGDLAETQYF
v_gene: TRBV7-3; j_gene: TRBJ2-5; CDR3aa: CASSLNGGETQYF
v_gene: TRBV6-1; j_gene: TRBJ1-2; CDR3aa: CASSEGDLGLMHYGYTF
v_gene: TRBV15; j_gene: TRBJ1-1; CDR3aa: CATSRDTGLNTEAFF
v_gene: TRBV2; j_gene: TRBJ1-6; CDR3aa: CASSRLSSQGGYSNSPLHF
v_gene: TRBV4-2; j_gene: TRBJ2-1; CDR3aa: CASSHAWRLAGGPSSYNEQFF
v_gene: TRBV10-3; j_gene: TRBJ1-2; CDR3aa: CAGAGENYGYTF
v_gene: TRBV7-9; j_gene: TRBJ2-3; CDR3aa: CASRRDILSTDTQYF
v_gene: TRBV20-1; j_gene: TRBJ1-5; CDR3aa: CSARDAPNQPQHF
v_gene: TRBV7-6; j_gene: TRBJ2-1; CDR3aa: CASSPREGVYNEQFF
v_gene: TRBV10-2; j_gene: TRBJ2-5; CDR3aa: CASSELDQETQYF
v_gene: TRBV29-1; j_gene: TRBJ2-5; CDR3aa: CSVRGRDETQYF
v_gene: TRBV20-1; j_gene: TRBJ2-3; CDR3aa: CSASRTDTQYF
v_gene: TRBV7-9; j_gene: TRBJ2-1; CDR3aa: CASSSATLADQFF
v_gene: TRBV12-3/TRBV12-4; j_gene: TRBJ1-5; CDR3aa: CASSPKRHTGGSQPQHF
v_gene: TRBV6-5; j_gene: TRBJ2-1; CDR3aa: CASRKLAGGSYNEQFF
v_gene: TRBV4-2; j_gene: TRBJ2-2; CDR3aa: CASSHDITSGRNTGELFF
v_gene: TRBV20-1; j_gene: TRBJ2-1; CDR3aa: CSARDPSGGSSYNEQFF
v_gene: TRBV12-3/TRBV12-4; j_gene: TRBJ1-5; CDR3aa: CASSFRRTVLSNQPQHF
v_gene: TRBV7-8; j_gene: TRBJ2-3; CDR3aa: CASSPLGVSTDTQYF
v_gene: TRBV12-3/TRBV12-4; j_gene: TRBJ2-5; CDR3aa: CASSLDSTGPQETQYF
v_gene: TRBV28; j_gene: TRBJ2-5; CDR3aa: CASRTQGAGETQYF
v_gene: TRBV7-2; j_gene: TRBJ1-6; CDR3aa: CASSKNNSPLHF